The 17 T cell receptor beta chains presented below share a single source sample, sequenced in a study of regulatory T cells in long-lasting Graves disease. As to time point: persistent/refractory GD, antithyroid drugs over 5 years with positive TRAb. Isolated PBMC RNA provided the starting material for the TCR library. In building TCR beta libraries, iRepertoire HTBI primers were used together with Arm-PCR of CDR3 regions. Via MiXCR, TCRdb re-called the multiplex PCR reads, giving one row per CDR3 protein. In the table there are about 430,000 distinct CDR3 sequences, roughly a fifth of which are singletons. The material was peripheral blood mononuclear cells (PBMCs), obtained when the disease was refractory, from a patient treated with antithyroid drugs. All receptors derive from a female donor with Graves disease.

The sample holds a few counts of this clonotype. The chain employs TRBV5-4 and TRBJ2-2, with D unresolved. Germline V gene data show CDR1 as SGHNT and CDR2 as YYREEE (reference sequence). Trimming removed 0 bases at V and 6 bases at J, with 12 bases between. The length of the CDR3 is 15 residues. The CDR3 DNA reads TGTGCCAGCAGCTTGGAGTCAGCTCCTGCCGGGGAGCTGTTTTTT. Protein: CASSLESAPAGELFF.

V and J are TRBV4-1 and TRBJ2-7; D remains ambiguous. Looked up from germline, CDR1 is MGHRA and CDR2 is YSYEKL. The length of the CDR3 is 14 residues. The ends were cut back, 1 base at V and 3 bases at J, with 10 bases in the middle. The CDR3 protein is CASSQGGNNYEQYF. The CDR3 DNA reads TGCGCCAGCAGCCAAGGCGGTAACAACTACGAGCAGTACTTC.

The CDR3 is CASSSGTQNYEQYF. As DNA, the CDR3 is TGCGCCAGCAGCTCCGGGACACAAAACTACGAGCAGTACTTC. The chain links TRBV5-1 to TRBJ2-7; D may be TRBD1 (6 bases). The ends were cut back, 3 bases at V and 3 bases at J, with 13 bases in the middle. In germline, CDR1 is SGHRS, CDR2 YFSETQ. The CDR3 totals 14 residues.

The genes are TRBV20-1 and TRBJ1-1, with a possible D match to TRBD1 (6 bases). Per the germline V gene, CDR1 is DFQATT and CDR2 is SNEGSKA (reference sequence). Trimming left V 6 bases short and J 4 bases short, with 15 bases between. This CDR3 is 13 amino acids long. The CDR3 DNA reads TGCAGTGCGGGTGGACAGTACAGCACTGAAGCTTTCTTT. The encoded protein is CSAGGQYSTEAFF.

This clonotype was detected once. CDR3 nucleotide sequence: TGTGCCAGCAAGGGGACAGGGAAAACTGAAGCTTTCTTT. It codes for CASKGTGKTEAFF. The J gene is TRBJ1-1, the V gene TRBV2; 9 nucleotides agree with TRBD1. V lost 7 bases and J lost 5; bases outside the gene matches: 5. The length of the CDR3 is 13 residues. Germline CDR1 and CDR2: SNHLY and FYNNEI.

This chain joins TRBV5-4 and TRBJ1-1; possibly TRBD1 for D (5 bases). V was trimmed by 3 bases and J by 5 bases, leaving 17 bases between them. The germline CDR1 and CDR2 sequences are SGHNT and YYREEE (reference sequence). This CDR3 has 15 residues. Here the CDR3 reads CASSSHLDPGTEAFF. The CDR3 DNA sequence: TGTGCCAGCAGCTCCCACTTGGATCCAGGGACTGAAGCTTTCTTT. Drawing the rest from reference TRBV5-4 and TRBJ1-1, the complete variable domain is ETGVTQSPTHLIKTRGQQVTLRCSSQSGHNTVSWYQQALGQGPQFIFQYYREEENGRGNFPPRFSGLQFPNYSSELNVNALELDDSALYLCASSSHLDPGTEAFFGQGTRLTVV.

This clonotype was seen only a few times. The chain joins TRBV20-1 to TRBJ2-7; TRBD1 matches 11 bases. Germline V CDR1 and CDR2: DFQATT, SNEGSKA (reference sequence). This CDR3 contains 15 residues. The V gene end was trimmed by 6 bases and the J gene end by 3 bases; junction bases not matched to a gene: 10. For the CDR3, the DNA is TGCAGTGCAAGATACCGGGACAGGGGGTTCTACGAGCAGTACTTC. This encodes CSARYRDRGFYEQYF.

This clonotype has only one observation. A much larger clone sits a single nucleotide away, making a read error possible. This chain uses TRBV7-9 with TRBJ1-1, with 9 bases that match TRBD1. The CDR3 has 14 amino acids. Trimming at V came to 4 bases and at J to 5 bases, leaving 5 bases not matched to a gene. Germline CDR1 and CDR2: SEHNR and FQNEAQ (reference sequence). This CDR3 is CASSWDRDRTEAFF. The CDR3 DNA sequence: TGTGCCAGCAGCTGGGACAGGGACAGGACTGAAGCTTTCTTT.

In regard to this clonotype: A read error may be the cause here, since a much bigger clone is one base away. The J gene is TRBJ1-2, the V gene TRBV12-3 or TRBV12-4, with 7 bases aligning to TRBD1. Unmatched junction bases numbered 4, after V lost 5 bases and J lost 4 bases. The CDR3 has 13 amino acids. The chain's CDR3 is CASSIGGSYGYTF. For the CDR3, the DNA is TGTGCCAGCAGTATAGGGGGCTCCTATGGCTACACCTTC.

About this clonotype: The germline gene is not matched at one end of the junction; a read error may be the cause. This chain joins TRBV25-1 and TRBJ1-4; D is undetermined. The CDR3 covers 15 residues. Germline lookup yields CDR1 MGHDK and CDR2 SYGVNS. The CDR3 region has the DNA TGTGCCAGCGCGGGAGAGGTAGTAACTAATGAAAAACCGTTTTTT. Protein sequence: CASAGEVVTNEKPFF.

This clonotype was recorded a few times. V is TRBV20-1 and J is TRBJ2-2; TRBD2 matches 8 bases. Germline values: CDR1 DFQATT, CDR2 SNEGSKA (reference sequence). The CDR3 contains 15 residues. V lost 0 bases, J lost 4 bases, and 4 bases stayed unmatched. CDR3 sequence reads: CSARDGGRLTGELFF. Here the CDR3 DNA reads TGCAGTGCTAGAGATGGCGGGAGGCTCACCGGGGAGCTGTTTTTT.

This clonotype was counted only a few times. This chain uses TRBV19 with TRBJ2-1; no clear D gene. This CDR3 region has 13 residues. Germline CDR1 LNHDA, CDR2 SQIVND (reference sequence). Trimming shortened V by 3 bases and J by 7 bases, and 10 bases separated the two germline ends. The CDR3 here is CASSMTTRNEQFF. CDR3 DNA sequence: TGTGCCAGTAGTATGACGACCAGGAATGAGCAGTTCTTC.

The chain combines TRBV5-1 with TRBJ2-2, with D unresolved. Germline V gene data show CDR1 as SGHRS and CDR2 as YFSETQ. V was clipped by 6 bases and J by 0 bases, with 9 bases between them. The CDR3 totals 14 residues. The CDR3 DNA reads TGCGCCAGCAAGACGGACCCGAACACCGGGGAGCTGTTTTTT. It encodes CASKTDPNTGELFF.

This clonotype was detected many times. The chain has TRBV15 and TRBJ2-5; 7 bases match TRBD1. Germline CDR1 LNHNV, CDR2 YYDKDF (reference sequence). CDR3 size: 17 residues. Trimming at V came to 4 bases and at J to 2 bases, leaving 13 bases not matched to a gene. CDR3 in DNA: TGTGCCACCAGCACCGCCAGATTTGGGACAGCGCAAGAGACCCAGTACTTC. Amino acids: CATSTARFGTAQETQYF.

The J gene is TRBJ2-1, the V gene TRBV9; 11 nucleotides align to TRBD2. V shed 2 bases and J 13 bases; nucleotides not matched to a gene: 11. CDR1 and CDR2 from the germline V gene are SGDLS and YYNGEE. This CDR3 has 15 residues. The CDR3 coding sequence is TGTGCCAGCAGCGTGGGGCTAGCGGGAGGAGGAGGACAGTTCTTC. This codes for CASSVGLAGGGGQFF.

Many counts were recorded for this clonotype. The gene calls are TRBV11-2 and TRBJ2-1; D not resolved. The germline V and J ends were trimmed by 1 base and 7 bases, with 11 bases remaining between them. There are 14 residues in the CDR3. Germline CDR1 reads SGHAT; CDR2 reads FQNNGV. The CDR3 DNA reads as TGTGCCAGCAGCTTAGGGTTTGTTGGGAATGAGCAGTTCTTC. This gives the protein CASSLGFVGNEQFF.

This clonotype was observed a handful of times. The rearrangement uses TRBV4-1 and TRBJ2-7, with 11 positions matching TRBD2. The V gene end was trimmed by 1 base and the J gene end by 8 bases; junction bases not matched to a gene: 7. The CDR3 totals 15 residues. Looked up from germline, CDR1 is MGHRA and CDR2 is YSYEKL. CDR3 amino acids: CASSQVIAGGTQQYF. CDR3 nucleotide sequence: TGCGCCAGCAGCCAAGTTATAGCGGGAGGGACCCAGCAGTACTTC.